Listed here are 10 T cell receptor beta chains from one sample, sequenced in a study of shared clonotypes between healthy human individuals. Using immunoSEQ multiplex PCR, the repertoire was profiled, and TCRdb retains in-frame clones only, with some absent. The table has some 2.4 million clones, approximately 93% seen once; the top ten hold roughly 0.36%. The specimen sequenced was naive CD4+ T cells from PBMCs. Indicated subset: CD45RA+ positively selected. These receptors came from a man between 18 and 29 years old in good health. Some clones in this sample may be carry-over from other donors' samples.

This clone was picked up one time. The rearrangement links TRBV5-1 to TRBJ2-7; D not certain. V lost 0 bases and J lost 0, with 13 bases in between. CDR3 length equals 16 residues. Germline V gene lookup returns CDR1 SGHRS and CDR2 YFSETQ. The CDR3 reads CASSLASSFPSYEQYF. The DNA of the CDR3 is TGCGCCAGCAGCTTGGCCTCCTCCTTCCCCTCCTACGAGCAGTACTTC. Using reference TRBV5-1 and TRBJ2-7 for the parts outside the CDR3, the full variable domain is KAGVTQTPRYLIKTRGQQVTLSCSPISGHRSVSWYQQTPGQGLQFLFEYFSETQRNKGNFPGRFSGRQFSNSRSEMNVSTLELGDSALYLCASSLASSFPSYEQYFGPGTRLTVT.

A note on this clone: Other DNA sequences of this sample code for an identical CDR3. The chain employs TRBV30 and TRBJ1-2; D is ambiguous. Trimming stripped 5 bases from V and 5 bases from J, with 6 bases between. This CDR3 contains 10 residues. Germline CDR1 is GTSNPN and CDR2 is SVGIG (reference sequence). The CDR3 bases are TGTGCCTGGGCCAGTTATGGCTACACCTTC. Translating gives CAWASYGYTF. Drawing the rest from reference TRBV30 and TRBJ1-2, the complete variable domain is SQTIHQWPATLVQPVGSPLSLECTVEGTSNPNLYWYRQAAGRGLQLLFYSVGIGQISSEVPQNLSASRPQDRQFILSSKKLLLSDSGFYLCAWASYGYTFGSGTRLTVV.

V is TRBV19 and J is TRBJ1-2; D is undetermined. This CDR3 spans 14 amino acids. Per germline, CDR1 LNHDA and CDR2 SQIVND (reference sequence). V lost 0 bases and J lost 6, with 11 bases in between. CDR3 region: CASSIDRGLHGYTF. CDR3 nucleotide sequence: TGTGCCAGTAGTATAGATCGGGGTCTGCATGGCTACACCTTC.

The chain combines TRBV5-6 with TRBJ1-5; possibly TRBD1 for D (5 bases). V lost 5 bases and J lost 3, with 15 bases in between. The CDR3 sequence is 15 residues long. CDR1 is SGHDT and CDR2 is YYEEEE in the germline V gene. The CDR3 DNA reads TGTGCCAGCAGACCCTGGGGGGGTATCAATCAGCCCCAGCATTTT. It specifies CASRPWGGINQPQHF.

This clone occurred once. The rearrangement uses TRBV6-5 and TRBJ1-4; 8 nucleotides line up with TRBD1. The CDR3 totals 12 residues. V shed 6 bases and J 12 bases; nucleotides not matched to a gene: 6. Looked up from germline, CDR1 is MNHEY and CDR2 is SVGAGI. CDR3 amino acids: CASSKTRGQLFF. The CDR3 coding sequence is TGTGCCAGCAGCAAGACCAGGGGGCAACTGTTTTTT.

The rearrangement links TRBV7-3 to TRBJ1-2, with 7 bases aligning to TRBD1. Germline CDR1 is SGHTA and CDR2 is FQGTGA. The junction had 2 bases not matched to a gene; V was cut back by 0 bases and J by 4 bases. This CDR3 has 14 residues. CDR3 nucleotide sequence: TGTGCCAGCAGCTTAACAGGGGGCGTCTATGGCTACACCTTC. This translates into CASSLTGGVYGYTF.

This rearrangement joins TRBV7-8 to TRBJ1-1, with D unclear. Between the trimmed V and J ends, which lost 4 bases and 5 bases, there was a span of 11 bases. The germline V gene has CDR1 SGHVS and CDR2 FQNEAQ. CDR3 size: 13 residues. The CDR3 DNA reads TGTGCCAGCAGCTCCAACATTGGAACTGAAGCTTTCTTT. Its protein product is CASSSNIGTEAFF.

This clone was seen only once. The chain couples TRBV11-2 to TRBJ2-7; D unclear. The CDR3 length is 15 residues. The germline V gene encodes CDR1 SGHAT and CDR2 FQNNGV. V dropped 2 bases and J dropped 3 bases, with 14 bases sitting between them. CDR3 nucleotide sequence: TGTGCCAGCAGCTTAAACGAAGGTTCGATCTACGAGCAGTACTTC. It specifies CASSLNEGSIYEQYF.

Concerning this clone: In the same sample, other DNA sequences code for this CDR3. This CDR3 is CSVRGRATDTQYF. CDR3 nucleotide sequence: TGCAGCGTTAGAGGGAGGGCCACAGATACGCAGTATTTT. This sequence joins TRBV29-1 and TRBJ2-3; 7 bases line up with TRBD2. The CDR3 covers 13 residues. Looked up from germline, CDR1 is SQVTM and CDR2 is ANQGSEA. V shed 5 bases, J shed 2 bases, and the junction held 4 bases outside the gene matches.

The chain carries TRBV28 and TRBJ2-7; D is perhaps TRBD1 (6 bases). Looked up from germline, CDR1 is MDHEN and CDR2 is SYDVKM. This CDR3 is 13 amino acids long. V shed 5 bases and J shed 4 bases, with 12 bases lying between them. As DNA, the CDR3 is TGTGCCAGCAGTGCCACAGGGCTATACGAGCAGTACTTC. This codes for CASSATGLYEQYF.